This TCR beta chain came from a study of neoadjuvant nivolumab and ipilimumab in lung cancer. After removal of 1 base from V and 6 bases from J, the junction contained 6 bases not matched to a gene. This CDR3 is built from 15 residues. Looked up from germline, CDR1 is LGHNA and CDR2 is YSLEER. Data came from immunoSEQ multiplex PCR; TCRdb stores just in-frame clones and leaves some out. There are some 20,000 clones in the sample; around three quarters occur only once, and about 8.1% lies in the top ten. The study's findings and limits: Pretherapy blood TCR richness correlated positively with resected tumor richness.

About this clone: What it binds is not known.

The genes are TRBV4-3 and TRBJ2-7, with 10 bases aligning to TRBD1. The clonotype was recovered from an adult with non-small cell lung cancer. The sample here was tumor tissue, taken after neoadjuvant nivolumab, alone or with ipilimumab, at or shortly before surgery. CDR3 in amino acids: CASSQAGTGALEQYF. For the CDR3, the DNA is TGCGCCAGCAGCCAAGCGGGGACAGGGGCTCTCGAGCAGTACTTC.